This TCR beta chain is from a study of T cell responses to AZD1222 COVID-19 vaccine. The CDR3 has 14 residues. V lost 8 bases, J lost 7 bases, and 20 bases lay in between. Germline loops: CDR1 KGHSH, CDR2 LQKENI. TCRdb's copy holds only in-frame clones and misses some; the assay was immunoSEQ multiplex PCR. The table records approximately 180,000 clones, roughly nine tenths of them present only once. General study findings and limits: The study found vaccine-associated CD4 TCRs spanning spike, dominant at 160-218 and 743-854. Baseline antibody screening turned up just six seropositive AZD1222 recipients. An increase in Spike-specific TCR breadth and depth was observed after two AZD1222 doses.

Note on this clone: Its antigen is as yet unknown.

This sequence was found in an adult in good health. Sequencing was performed on peripheral blood, taken on day 0 of AZD1222 vaccination. The J gene is TRBJ1-1, the V gene TRBV18; the D is unclear. CDR3: CASQPDHRQGEAFF. The CDR3 DNA reads as TGTGCCAGCCAACCGGACCATCGCCAAGGTGAAGCTTTCTTT.